These T cell receptor beta chains were read from a single sample in a study of glioma-infiltrating T cells. TCRdb analysed the multiplex PCR reads with MiXCR anew, one entry per CDR3 protein. The sample shows under 130,000 distinct CDR3 sequences, around 28% of them seen only once. The sample taken for sequencing was glioma tissue, nonneoplastic brain tissue, or PBMCs (not recorded which). All receptors come from a human donor with low-grade glioma or glioblastoma, undergoing nonglioma brain surgery, or in good health (not recorded which). The CDR3 runs from the conserved cysteine through the conserved F or W. A D gene is named only where the DNA matches it firmly. Not every row has a clone size; where given, it reads once, few, many or a size class.

NA TRBJ2-3 TRBV9 NA CASSVVGPADTQYF TGTGCCAGCAGCGTAGTTGGGCCAGCAGATACGCAGTATTTT
NA TRBJ1-5 TRBV12-3/TRBV12-4 few CASSFDRFSNQPQHF TGTGCCAGCAGCTTCGACAGGTTTAGCAATCAGCCCCAGCATTTT
NA TRBJ2-7 TRBV20-1 many CSARDYGIGEQYF TGCAGTGCTAGAGATTACGGGATCGGCGAGCAGTACTTC
NA TRBJ1-1 TRBV13 once CASSLEAWGEAFF TGTGCCAGCAGCTTAGAGGCTTGGGGTGAAGCTTTCTTT
NA TRBJ2-7 TRBV29-1 few CSVFHPGQVDEQYF TGCAGCGTTTTCCACCCGGGACAAGTCGACGAGCAGTACTTC
TRBD1 TRBJ1-5 TRBV2 many CASSRQGYSNQPQHF TGTGCCAGCAGTCGACAGGGCTATAGCAATCAGCCCCAGCATTTT
TRBD2 TRBJ2-3 TRBV11-2 few CASSPAGTTVVDTQYF TGTGCCAGCAGCCCGGCGGGGACTACGGTTGTAGATACGCAGTATTTT
NA TRBJ2-1 TRBV4-3 many CASSYLASDEQFF TGCGCCAGCAGCTATCTAGCGTCTGATGAGCAGTTCTTC
NA TRBJ1-2 TRBV19 NA CASSPAGTRNGYTF TGTGCAAGTTCACCTGCCGGGACAAGGAATGGCTACACCTTC
NA TRBJ1-2 TRBV7-9 NA CASSQGGSNYGYTF TGTGCCAGCAGTCAAGGGGGGTCTAACTATGGCTACACCTTC
NA TRBJ1-5 TRBV7-2 many CASSPGRGRNQPQHF TGTGCCAGCAGCCCTGGCAGGGGCCGAAATCAGCCCCAGCATTTT